Presented here are 11 T cell receptor beta chains from one specimen sequenced in a study of radiation and T cells in renal cell carcinoma. Treatment meaning: treatment-naive control, cytoreductive nephrectomy. Some clones are missing from TCRdb's copy, which holds only in-frame ones; the method was immunoSEQ multiplex PCR. The data contain around 16,000 clones, 56% of them singletons. The sample in question was tumor tissue, obtained from a patient whose treatment was nephrectomy without radiotherapy. Every receptor here comes from a man between 45 and 60 years old with renal cell carcinoma.

This sequence joins TRBV15 and TRBJ1-5; no clear D. The germline V gene has CDR1 LNHNV and CDR2 YYDKDF (reference sequence). With 3 bases removed from V and 4 bases from J, the gap between germline ends came to 7 bases. There are 13 residues in the CDR3. CDR3 in amino acids: CATSRSENQPQHF. For the CDR3, the DNA is TGTGCCACCAGCAGGTCCGAGAATCAGCCCCAGCATTTT.

The chain recombines TRBV11-2 with TRBJ2-3; a possible D gene is TRBD2 (5 bases). CDR3 length equals 15 residues. V lost 1 base and J lost 2, with 10 bases in between. Germline V gene lookup returns CDR1 SGHAT and CDR2 FQNNGV. The CDR3 region is CASSLAAGPTDTQYF. The DNA for the CDR3 is TGTGCCAGCAGCTTAGCGGCGGGCCCCACAGATACGCAGTATTTT.

The genes are TRBV6-1 and TRBJ2-1; D is unclear. Trimming cost V 8 bases and J 9 bases, with 11 bases left between them. Germline CDR1 and CDR2: MNHNS and SASEGT. This CDR3 comprises 11 residues. CDR3 nucleotide sequence: TGTGCCAGCCTCCTGGCAGGTGAGCAGTTCTTC. Amino acids: CASLLAGEQFF.

The chain recombines TRBV5-1 with TRBJ2-1; 10 bases match TRBD1. The CDR3 contains 16 residues. The J segment lost 9 bases and the V segment lost 2 bases, leaving 11 bases of the junction unmatched. Germline V gene lookup returns CDR1 SGHRS and CDR2 YFSETQ. As DNA, the CDR3 is TGCGCCAGCAGCTTACCGGGACAGGGGTTGTTGGGTGAGCAGTTCTTC. It yields the protein CASSLPGQGLLGEQFF.

This chain connects TRBV28 to TRBJ2-7, with D perhaps TRBD1 (5 bases). V lost 8 bases and J lost 1, with 12 bases in between. The CDR3 is made up of 13 amino acids. The germline gives CDR1 MDHEN, CDR2 SYDVKM. CDR3 sequence: CASRRGQSYEQYF. CDR3 bases: TGTGCCAGCCGTCGCGGACAATCCTACGAGCAGTACTTC.

V is TRBV27 and J is TRBJ2-3, with 7 bases fitting TRBD1. The CDR3 runs 14 residues. V lost 6 bases to trimming and J lost 3 bases; unmatched junction nucleotides: 6. Germline V gives CDR1 MNHEY, CDR2 SMNVEV (reference sequence). The CDR3 sequence: CASSQTRGTDTQYF. Written as DNA, the CDR3 is TGTGCCAGCAGCCAAACCAGGGGGACAGATACGCAGTATTTT.

The chain combines TRBV7-2 with TRBJ1-6; TRBD1 agrees at 8 bases. Germline CDR1 and CDR2: SGHTA and FQGNSA. V lost 5 bases, J lost 10 bases, and 7 bases stayed unmatched. The CDR3 totals 14 residues. The DNA for the CDR3 is TGTGCCAGCAGCGAGTGGACAGGGCGGTCACCCCTCCACTTT. It yields the protein CASSEWTGRSPLHF.

This clone was seen a few times. The chain joins TRBV4-3 to TRBJ2-4; possibly TRBD2 for D (5 bases). CDR1 and CDR2 (germline): LGHNA, YSLEER. V was cut by 4 bases and J by 1 base, with 11 bases left in between. The CDR3 contains 15 residues. In DNA form, the CDR3 reads TGCGCCAGCAGCCCTAGCCAAGGGGCCAAAAACATTCAGTACTTC. Translated, it gives CASSPSQGAKNIQYF.

The sample holds a few counts of this clone. V and J are TRBV7-6 and TRBJ1-2; no definite D call. V shed 5 bases and J shed 4 bases, with 8 bases lying between them. The germline CDR1 and CDR2 sequences are SGHVS and FNYEAQ. This CDR3 has 12 residues. The CDR3 bases are TGTGCCAGCAGCAGCGGTGGCTATGGCTACACCTTC. Its protein is CASSSGGYGYTF.

In this sample, this clone turned up a few times. The rearrangement links TRBV27 to TRBJ1-6, with TRBD1 identical over 7 bases. Germline V gene data show CDR1 as MNHEY and CDR2 as SMNVEV (reference sequence). The length of the CDR3 is 16 residues. J gave up 7 bases and V 3 bases, and 9 bases lay outside the gene matches. CDR3 protein: CASSLVTGARNSPLHF. In DNA, the CDR3 is TGTGCCAGCAGTTTGGTCACAGGGGCTCGCAATTCACCCCTCCACTTT.

The count of this clone is one. The V gene is TRBV4-3, the J gene TRBJ2-3, with TRBD1 as a possible D gene (5 bases). CDR1 is LGHNA, CDR2 YSLEER, per germline. V was cut by 0 bases and J by 5 bases, with 12 bases left in between. The CDR3 spans 15 residues. The CDR3 region is CASSQDRTQGDTQYF. The CDR3 DNA sequence: TGCGCCAGCAGCCAAGATCGGACCCAGGGAGATACGCAGTATTTT.